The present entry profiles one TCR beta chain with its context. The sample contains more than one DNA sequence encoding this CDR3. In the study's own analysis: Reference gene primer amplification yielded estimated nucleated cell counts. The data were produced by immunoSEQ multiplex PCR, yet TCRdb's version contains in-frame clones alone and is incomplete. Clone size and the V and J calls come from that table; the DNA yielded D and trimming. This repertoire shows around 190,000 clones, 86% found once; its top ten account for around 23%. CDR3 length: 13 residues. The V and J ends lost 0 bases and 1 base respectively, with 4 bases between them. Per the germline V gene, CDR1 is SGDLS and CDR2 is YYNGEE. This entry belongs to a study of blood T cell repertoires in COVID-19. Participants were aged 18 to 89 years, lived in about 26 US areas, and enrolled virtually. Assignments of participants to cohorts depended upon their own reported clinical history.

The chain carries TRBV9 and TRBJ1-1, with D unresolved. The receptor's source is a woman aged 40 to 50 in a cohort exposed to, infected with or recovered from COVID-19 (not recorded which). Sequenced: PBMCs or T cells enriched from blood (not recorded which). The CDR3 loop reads CASSVGANTEAFF. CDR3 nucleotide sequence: TGTGCCAGCAGCGTAGGAGCGAACACTGAAGCTTTCTTT.